The 20 T cell receptor beta chains in this list originate from one sample, sequenced in a study of cytomegalovirus exposure and HLA in healthy donors. Both 60 Vbeta primers and 13 Jbeta primers went into the PCR. Profiled with immunoSEQ multiplex PCR; TCRdb holds only in-frame clones, not every one. This sample has tens of thousands of clones, with roughly a tenth found just once. The sample taken for sequencing was PBMCs. These receptors originate from a man aged 60 to 75 in good health and CMV-seropositive.

The chain carries TRBV5-1 and TRBJ2-5; 12 nucleotides match TRBD2. The V gene end was trimmed by 5 bases and the J gene end by 5 bases; junction bases not matched to a gene: 4. The germline V gene has CDR1 SGHRS and CDR2 YFSETQ. This CDR3 spans 14 amino acids. In DNA form, the CDR3 reads TGCGCCAGCAGAGGGACTAGCGGGCCGGAGACCCAGTACTTC. This gives the protein CASRGTSGPETQYF.

J is TRBJ2-7 and V is TRBV9, with D possibly matching TRBD1 (5 bases). Trimming cost V 4 bases and J 3 bases, with 11 bases left between them. The germline V gene has CDR1 SGDLS and CDR2 YYNGEE. The CDR3 has 13 residues. CDR3 in amino acids: CASSYGHNYEQYV. As DNA, the CDR3 is TGTGCCAGCAGCTATGGACACAACTACGAGCAGTACGTC.

The chain is built from TRBV28 and TRBJ1-4; D gene ambiguous. Per the germline V gene, CDR1 is MDHEN and CDR2 is SYDVKM. The V end lost 4 bases, the J end lost 7 bases, and 7 bases lay between the germline ends. The CDR3 covers 12 residues. For the CDR3, the DNA is TGTGCCAGCAGTTCGGGTCTTGAAAAACTGTTTTTT. It specifies CASSSGLEKLFF.

The chain is built from TRBV7-2 and TRBJ2-5; 11 bases line up with TRBD2. The CDR3 length is 15 residues. Germline loops: CDR1 SGHTA, CDR2 FQGNSA. V gave up 4 bases and J gave up 5 bases; unmatched junction bases: 6. The CDR3: CASSSRLAGLETQYF. The DNA for the CDR3 is TGTGCCAGCAGCTCCAGACTAGCGGGGTTGGAGACCCAGTACTTC.

In its sample, this clone was seen a few times. This chain connects TRBV19 to TRBJ2-4, with 9 bases that match TRBD1. Germline lookup yields CDR1 LNHDA and CDR2 SQIVND (reference sequence). The CDR3 covers 16 residues. The V segment lost 5 bases and the J segment 1 base; nucleotides outside the gene matches: 6. This CDR3 is CASSSPGQGAKNIQYF. The DNA for the CDR3 is TGTGCCAGTAGTTCCCCGGGACAGGGTGCCAAAAACATTCAGTACTTC.

The chain links TRBV11-2 to TRBJ2-1, with D possibly matching TRBD2 (6 bases). There are 13 residues in the CDR3. V was clipped by 8 bases and J by 10 bases, with 18 bases between them. Germline CDR1 and CDR2: SGHAT and FQNNGV. The DNA of the CDR3 is TGTGCCAGCGGGGGGACCTCGGTGGTGGAGCAGTTCTTC. Encoded protein: CASGGTSVVEQFF.

This chain links TRBV5-1 with TRBJ2-1, with 8 bases identical to TRBD1. The CDR3 runs to 14 residues. After removal of 5 bases from V and 7 bases from J, the junction contained 8 bases not matched to a gene. Germline assignment: CDR1 SGHRS and CDR2 YFSETQ. CDR3 nucleotides: TGCGCCAGCAGACGGTCGACAGGGGATAATGAGCAGTTCTTC. This encodes CASRRSTGDNEQFF.

V usage is TRBV15 and J usage is TRBJ2-5; 11 bases align to TRBD1. The germline V gene encodes CDR1 LNHNV and CDR2 YYDKDF (reference sequence). CDR3 size: 16 residues. Losses at the gene ends were 0 bases for V and 5 bases for J; bases not matched to a gene: 5. In nucleotides, the CDR3 is TGTGCCACCAGCAGAGATGGGACAGGGGGTAGGGAGACCCAGTACTTC. Its translation: CATSRDGTGGRETQYF.

This rearrangement joins TRBV25-1 to TRBJ2-6; TRBD1 might be the D (6 bases). Germline V gene data show CDR1 as MGHDK and CDR2 as SYGVNS. V was cut by 3 bases and J by 0 bases, with 6 bases left in between. This CDR3 spans 15 amino acids. CDR3 region: CASSEGASGANVLTF. Written as DNA, the CDR3 is TGTGCCAGCAGTGAGGGGGCCTCTGGGGCCAACGTCCTGACTTTC.

In this sample, this clone turned up many times. This sequence joins TRBV2 and TRBJ2-7; D may be TRBD1 (6 bases). Deletions cut 0 bases from V and 8 bases from J, with 20 bases between. Germline V lookup: CDR1 SNHLY, CDR2 FYNNEI. The CDR3 extends over 16 amino acids. The CDR3 here is CASSEAEGTHRSQQYV. CDR3 in DNA: TGTGCCAGCAGTGAAGCGGAAGGGACACACCGATCCCAGCAGTACGTC.

This clone was detected only a few times. This chain joins TRBV10-2 and TRBJ2-1; D uncertain. Germline-derived CDR1 and CDR2 are WSHSY and SAAADI. The CDR3 is 13 amino acids. The germline V and J ends were trimmed by 4 bases and 6 bases, with 10 bases remaining between them. The CDR3 loop reads CASSVRWANEQFF. DNA for the CDR3: TGCGCCAGCAGTGTTAGGTGGGCCAATGAGCAGTTCTTC.

This clone was picked up a small number of times. The genes are TRBV30 and TRBJ1-1; tentative D call: TRBD1 (6 bases). The CDR3 runs 16 residues. Trimming removed 2 bases at V and 3 bases at J, with 19 bases between. The germline CDR1 and CDR2 sequences are GTSNPN and SVGIG (reference sequence). CDR3 coding DNA: TGTGCCTGGAGTAGGGGGACGAGGGATTGGGACACTGAAGCTTTCTTT. Translating gives CAWSRGTRDWDTEAFF.

In its sample, this clone was seen a few times. The rearrangement uses TRBV6-4 and TRBJ1-5; D is uncertain. This CDR3 comprises 10 residues. The V end lost 6 bases, the J end lost 9 bases, and 6 bases lay between the germline ends. CDR1 and CDR2 from the germline V gene are MRHNA and SNTAGT. In nucleotides, the CDR3 is TGTGCCAGCAGCCCATGGCCCCAGCATTTT. Residues: CASSPWPQHF.

The chain carries TRBV5-1 and TRBJ1-2; no definite D call. Trimming took off 3 bases at V and 8 bases at J, with 14 bases between the two ends. Germline lookup yields CDR1 SGHRS and CDR2 YFSETQ. CDR3 length: 13 residues. The CDR3 reads CASSSGGEYGYTF. The CDR3 DNA reads TGCGCCAGCAGCTCAGGCGGGGAATACGGCTACACCTTC.

The CDR3: CASSLGLAEGTGELFF. The CDR3 DNA sequence: TGTGCCAGCAGCTTGGGGTTAGCGGAAGGGACCGGGGAGCTGTTTTTT. The rearrangement links TRBV7-9 to TRBJ2-2, with a tentative D call TRBD2 (6 bases). The CDR3 runs to 16 residues. V was clipped by 3 bases and J by 5 bases, with 16 bases between them. Germline V lookup: CDR1 SEHNR, CDR2 FQNEAQ (reference sequence).

The chain joins TRBV10-3 to TRBJ2-7, with D uncertain. The V gene lost 0 bases and the J gene lost 2 bases, with 8 bases spanning the gap. The CDR3 totals 14 residues. CDR1 and CDR2 from the germline V gene are ENHRY and SYGVKD. CDR3 sequence: CAISESVATYEQYV. CDR3 sequence (DNA): TGTGCCATCAGTGAGTCAGTAGCTACCTACGAGCAGTACGTC.

This rearrangement joins TRBV6-5 to TRBJ1-1; a weak D match, TRBD1 (5 bases). Germline CDR1 is MNHEY and CDR2 is SVGAGI. The V end was cut by 7 bases, the J end by 0 bases, with 9 bases between. The CDR3 is 13 residues long. CDR3 DNA sequence: TGTGCCAGCACTGGGGCTATGAACACTGAAGCTTTCTTT. It specifies CASTGAMNTEAFF.

The sample holds a few counts of this clone. V usage is TRBV20-1 and J usage is TRBJ2-7, with a tentative D call TRBD2 (5 bases). The V gene's germline CDR1 is DFQATT and CDR2 SNEGSKA (reference sequence). The ends were cut back, 6 bases at V and 3 bases at J, with 9 bases in the middle. The length of the CDR3 is 11 residues. CDR3 nucleotides: TGCAGTGCGGCCGGGGTCTACGAGCAGTACTTC. Encoded protein: CSAAGVYEQYF.

In this sample, this clone turned up a few times. This chain joins TRBV28 and TRBJ1-2; TRBD1 might be the D (6 bases). The CDR3 has 15 residues. V lost 6 bases and J lost 2, with 16 bases in between. CDR1 and CDR2 (germline): MDHEN, SYDVKM. CDR3 region: CASSPPGQGNYGYTF. The CDR3 nucleotides read TGTGCCAGCAGCCCCCCGGGGCAGGGGAACTATGGCTACACCTTC.

In its sample, this clone was seen a few times. J is TRBJ1-5 and V is TRBV18; D is uncertain. This CDR3 is 15 amino acids long. The V end was cut by 3 bases, the J end by 4 bases, with 13 bases between. Germline V CDR1 and CDR2: KGHSH, LQKENI. The CDR3, as DNA: TGTGCCAGCTCACCCTCCCACGGAGTGAATCAGCCCCAGCATTTT. Translated: CASSPSHGVNQPQHF.